The T cell receptor beta chain under discussion was sequenced for a study of CD8 T cells in Susac syndrome. Points from the study as a whole: The authors acknowledged that the study's TCR sequencing and HLA analysis involved relatively few individuals.

Random hexamers were used to reverse transcribe the RNA input (about 0.5 to 1 ug). The TCR beta CDR3 was amplified by immunoSEQ multiplex PCR across 54 Vbeta, 13 Jbeta. TCRdb analysed the immunoSEQ multiplex PCR reads with MiXCR anew, one entry per CDR3 protein. The repertoire holds 150,000 to 200,000 distinct CDR3 sequences, with under 95% as singletons. Points on this clonotype: Its matching antigen is unknown.

Healthy donors constituted the controls, which were matched for age and sex. Negative isolation yielded CD4+ and CD8+ T cells, and FACS enriched TEMRA cells. Sequenced material: CD4+ T cells from PBMCs. The TCR sequence derives from a human donor in good health.

DNA of the CDR3: TGCAGTGCTAGAGTGGGGGGGGACTTCCGCGGAGCTTATAATTCACCCCTCCACTTT. Its protein product is CSARVGGDFRGAYNSPLHF. The rearrangement links TRBV20-1 to TRBJ1-6; possibly TRBD1 for D (5 bases). V was trimmed by 1 base and J by 4 bases, leaving 23 bases between them. Germline V gene sequence: CDR1 DFQATT, CDR2 SNEGSKA (reference sequence). This CDR3 contains 19 residues.